These 28 T cell receptor beta chains originate from one sample sequenced in a study of blood T cell repertoires in COVID-19. Produced via immunoSEQ multiplex PCR; TCRdb's table is partial and in-frame only. Of about 440,000 clones in the sample, about 90% were seen once. The sequencing sample was made of PBMCs or T cells enriched from blood (not recorded which). The receptors derive from a man younger than 35 who had recovered from COVID-19.

CDR3: CASSLGGQGAAGYTF. In nucleotides, the CDR3 is TGTGCCAGCAGTCTAGGGGGACAGGGGGCGGCTGGCTACACCTTC. The rearrangement uses TRBV2 and TRBJ1-2; 12 bases agree with TRBD1. This CDR3 region has 15 residues. The V segment lost 5 bases and the J segment 7 bases; nucleotides outside the gene matches: 8. From germline, CDR1 is SNHLY and CDR2 FYNNEI.

This clone was counted a few times. This rearrangement joins TRBV28 to TRBJ1-6; D unclear. This CDR3 region has 15 residues. Germline V lookup: CDR1 MDHEN, CDR2 SYDVKM. V dropped 8 bases and J dropped 6 bases, with 17 bases sitting between them. CDR3 in DNA: TGTGCCAGCGGCGACCTTGACTCCCCTAATTCACCCCTCCACTTT. Protein sequence: CASGDLDSPNSPLHF.

V is TRBV24-1 and J is TRBJ2-2, with 9 bases matching TRBD1. Germline V lookup: CDR1 KGHDR, CDR2 SFDVKD. After removal of 4 bases from V and 4 bases from J, the junction contained 3 bases not matched to a gene. The CDR3 consists of 15 residues. The CDR3 is CATSDRTGVTGELFF. Written as DNA, the CDR3 is TGTGCCACCAGTGACAGGACAGGGGTCACCGGGGAGCTGTTTTTT.

This chain joins TRBV23-1 and TRBJ1-1; no reliable D call. TRBV23-1 falls under the ORF class, with uncertain function. CDR3 size: 13 residues. Trimming stripped 3 bases from V and 0 bases from J, with 5 bases between. CDR3 DNA sequence: TGCGCCAGCAGTCATGACATGAACACTGAAGCTTTCTTT. Encoded protein: CASSHDMNTEAFF.

A single count supports this clone. The chain is built from TRBV18 and TRBJ1-5; 10 bases match TRBD1. The germline gives CDR1 KGHSH, CDR2 LQKENI. There are 15 residues in the CDR3. V trimming: 3 bases; J trimming: 5 bases; junction bases outside the gene matches: 4. The CDR3: CASSPGTGEYQPQHF. The CDR3 bases are TGTGCCAGCTCACCTGGGACAGGGGAGTATCAGCCCCAGCATTTT.

The genes are TRBV11-2 and TRBJ1-3; D possibly corresponds to TRBD1 (5 bases). V dropped 5 bases and J dropped 4 bases, with 9 bases sitting between them. The CDR3 consists of 13 residues. CDR1 and CDR2 (germline): SGHAT, FQNNGV. This chain's CDR3 is CASSPRAGNTIYF. CDR3 nucleotide sequence: TGTGCCAGCAGCCCCAGGGCGGGAAACACCATATATTTT.

The chain uses TRBV6-5 and TRBJ2-3, with 11 bases that match TRBD2. Trimming removed 6 bases from V and 4 bases from J; junction bases left unmatched: 6. This CDR3 spans 15 amino acids. CDR1 is MNHEY, CDR2 SVGAGI, per germline. Here the CDR3 DNA reads TGTGCCAGCAGGGAGGGACTAGCGGCCCCAGATACGCAGTATTTT. This translates into CASREGLAAPDTQYF.

In regard to this clone: The same CDR3 can be traced to other DNA sequences in this sample. J is TRBJ1-2 and V is TRBV5-8, with unresolved D. CDR3 length: 12 amino acids. Germline V gene lookup returns CDR1 SGHTS and CDR2 YDEGEE. Trimming took 0 bases from V and 4 from J, leaving 4 bases between them. The CDR3 loop reads CASSLASYGYTF. CDR3 in DNA: TGTGCCAGCAGCTTGGCCTCCTATGGCTACACCTTC. The full variable domain, its missing parts supplied by reference TRBV5-8 and TRBJ1-2, is EAGVTQSPTHLIKTRGQQATLRCSPISGHTSVYWYQQALGLGLQFLLWYDEGEERNRGNFPPRFSGRQFPNYSSELNVNALELEDSALYLCASSLASYGYTFGSGTRLTVV.

The rearrangement uses TRBV11-2 and TRBJ1-3; D is perhaps TRBD1 (6 bases). Germline V gene sequence: CDR1 SGHAT, CDR2 FQNNGV. This CDR3 comprises 11 residues. Trimming shortened V by 10 bases and J by 11 bases, and 15 bases separated the two germline ends. The CDR3, as DNA: TGTGCCATCGGGGGGCGTCCCCCCATATATTTT. Amino acids: CAIGGRPPIYF.

Here the CDR3 reads CASSIDGENRPGEKLFF. The DNA of the CDR3 is TGTGCCAGTAGTATAGATGGAGAGAACAGGCCTGGTGAAAAACTGTTTTTT. V usage is TRBV19 and J usage is TRBJ1-4; perhaps TRBD1 as D (5 bases). The V gene lost 0 bases and the J gene lost 7 bases, with 18 bases spanning the gap. CDR1 LNHDA and CDR2 SQIVND come from the germline V gene (reference sequence). The CDR3 totals 17 residues.

This CDR3 is CASSEGGTSPEQYF. The CDR3 DNA reads as TGTGCCAGCAGCGAAGGGGGGACTAGCCCCGAGCAGTACTTC. This sequence joins TRBV13 and TRBJ2-7; 9 bases fit TRBD2. Per germline, CDR1 PRHDT and CDR2 FYEKMQ (reference sequence). The CDR3 has 14 amino acids. V was pared by 5 bases and J by 6 bases, with 8 bases of the junction left unmatched.

The chain joins TRBV5-1 to TRBJ1-6, with a possible D match to TRBD1 (5 bases). The germline V gene has CDR1 SGHRS and CDR2 YFSETQ. The V end lost 0 bases, the J end lost 8 bases, and 12 bases lay between the germline ends. CDR3 size: 15 residues. The CDR3: CASSLAGQGYSPLHF. The DNA of the CDR3 is TGCGCCAGCAGCTTGGCTGGCCAGGGTTATTCACCCCTCCACTTT.

The gene calls are TRBV5-4 and TRBJ2-7; TRBD2 aligns across 7 bases. CDR1 SGHNT and CDR2 YYREEE come from the germline V gene (reference sequence). This CDR3 has 16 amino acids. The junction had 10 bases not matched to a gene; V was cut back by 4 bases and J by 0 bases. The CDR3, as DNA: TGTGCCAGCAGCCCACGATCGGGGGGTAGCTCCTACGAGCAGTACTTC. Residues: CASSPRSGGSSYEQYF.

This chain uses TRBV5-4 with TRBJ1-2; D is unclear. From germline, CDR1 is SGHNT and CDR2 YYREEE (reference sequence). Trimming stripped 3 bases from V and 4 bases from J, with 10 bases between. CDR3 length equals 13 residues. The CDR3 DNA reads as TGTGCCAGCAGCTCCCGGGGAGGCTATGGCTACACCTTC. Amino acid sequence: CASSSRGGYGYTF. Variable domain in full (rest from reference TRBV5-4 and TRBJ1-2): ETGVTQSPTHLIKTRGQQVTLRCSSQSGHNTVSWYQQALGQGPQFIFQYYREEENGRGNFPPRFSGLQFPNYSSELNVNALELDDSALYLCASSSRGGYGYTFGSGTRLTVV.

The chain uses TRBV10-1 and TRBJ2-2, with 8 bases lining up with TRBD2. The CDR3 totals 16 residues. Germline lookup yields CDR1 WNHNN and CDR2 SYGVQD (reference sequence). V lost 4 bases to trimming and J lost 1 base; unmatched junction nucleotides: 5. CDR3 coding DNA: TGCGCCAGCAGTGCAGGACTAGCAAAGAACACCGGGGAGCTGTTTTTT. Translation gives CASSAGLAKNTGELFF.

The chain joins TRBV30 to TRBJ1-2; D ambiguous. Trimming left V 1 base short and J 4 bases short, with 4 bases between. The V gene's germline CDR1 is GTSNPN and CDR2 SVGIG (reference sequence). This CDR3 region has 11 residues. The CDR3 nucleotides are TGTGCCTGGAGTGACAGCTATGGCTACACCTTC. This translates into CAWSDSYGYTF.

This chain connects TRBV27 to TRBJ2-1; TRBD2 matches 8 bases. The length of the CDR3 is 16 residues. Trimming cost V 5 bases and J 8 bases; bases outside gene matches: 14. Germline values: CDR1 MNHEY, CDR2 SMNVEV (reference sequence). The CDR3 region is CASSPISGAASHEQFF. The CDR3 region has the DNA TGTGCCAGCAGTCCAATTAGCGGGGCGGCCTCCCATGAGCAGTTCTTC.

The CDR3 region is CASEGLENEQFF. CDR3 nucleotide sequence: TGTGCTAGTGAGGGACTAGAAAATGAGCAGTTCTTC. V and J are TRBV12-5 and TRBJ2-1; the match to TRBD2 covers 8 bases. The germline V gene encodes CDR1 LGHNT and CDR2 FRNRAP. After removal of 7 bases from V and 7 bases from J, the junction contained 3 bases not matched to a gene. The CDR3 extends over 12 amino acids.

On this clone: Distinct nucleotide sequences in the sample also encode this CDR3. The chain uses TRBV5-1 and TRBJ2-5, with 7 positions matching TRBD2. The germline V gene encodes CDR1 SGHRS and CDR2 YFSETQ. With V trimmed by 0 bases and J by 3 bases, 5 bases remained unmatched. The CDR3 extends over 15 amino acids. The CDR3 region is CASSLVASGKETQYF. In nucleotides, the CDR3 is TGCGCCAGCAGCTTGGTGGCTAGCGGAAAAGAGACCCAGTACTTC.

The CDR3: CSVGPGHGIGRNTEAFF. CDR3 in DNA: TGCAGCGTCGGCCCGGGACATGGGATAGGCAGGAACACTGAAGCTTTCTTT. The chain couples TRBV29-1 to TRBJ1-1, with D perhaps matching TRBD1 (6 bases). This CDR3 is built from 17 residues. Deletions cut 6 bases from V and 1 base from J, with 24 bases between. Germline CDR1 and CDR2: SQVTM and ANQGSEA. Variable domain in full (rest from reference TRBV29-1 and TRBJ1-1): SAVISQKPSRDICQRGTSLTIQCQVDSQVTMMFWYRQQPGQSLTLIATANQGSEATYESGFVIDKFPISRPNLTFSTLTVSNMSPEDSSIYLCSVGPGHGIGRNTEAFFGQGTRLTVV.

The CDR3: CATRELENNSPLHF. CDR3 DNA sequence: TGTGCCACCCGGGAGCTCGAAAATAATTCACCCCTCCACTTT. The chain links TRBV27 to TRBJ1-6; D gene ambiguous. The length of the CDR3 is 14 residues. Trimming took off 10 bases at V and 5 bases at J, with 15 bases between the two ends. The germline gives CDR1 MNHEY, CDR2 SMNVEV (reference sequence).

The V gene is TRBV23-1, the J gene TRBJ2-3; D not resolved. TRBV23-1 belongs to the ORF category, with a function that is uncertain. V shed 0 bases and J shed 0 bases, with 22 bases lying between them. The CDR3 loop spans 20 amino acids. This CDR3 is CASSQSPPHPRPPSTDTQYF. CDR3 nucleotide sequence: TGCGCCAGCAGTCAATCCCCCCCCCATCCGCGTCCCCCTAGCACAGATACGCAGTATTTT.

This clone was counted between two and nine times. The V gene is TRBV7-9, the J gene TRBJ1-1, with a weak D call TRBD1 (6 bases). The CDR3 loop spans 16 amino acids. Trimming left V 2 bases short and J 6 bases short, with 19 bases between. The V gene's germline CDR1 is SEHNR and CDR2 FQNEAQ (reference sequence). CDR3 protein: CASSLTTGRGVAEAFF. The CDR3 DNA is TGTGCCAGCAGCTTAACCACCGGCAGGGGCGTCGCTGAAGCTTTCTTT.

This clone occurred a few times. V is TRBV2 and J is TRBJ1-2; tentatively, D is TRBD1 (6 bases). The V gene lost 9 bases and the J gene lost 8 bases, with 13 bases spanning the gap. Germline CDR1 reads SNHLY; CDR2 reads FYNNEI. CDR3 length: 11 amino acids. CDR3: CARTTGYGYTF. CDR3 DNA sequence: TGTGCCAGGACCACAGGGTACGGCTACACCTTC. The full variable domain, with the rest looked up from reference TRBV2 and TRBJ1-2, is EPEVTQTPSHQVTQMGQEVILRCVPISNHLYFYWYRQILGQKVEFLVSFYNNEISEKSEIFDDQFSVERPDGSNFTLKIRSTKLEDSAMYFCARTTGYGYTFGSGTRLTVV.

V is TRBV3-1 (or the pseudogene TRBV3-2) and J is TRBJ1-2; no reliable D call. This CDR3 region has 12 residues. V was pared by 1 base and J by 7 bases, with 7 bases between. Per germline, CDR1 LGHDT and CDR2 YNNKEL (reference sequence). CDR3 sequence (DNA): TGTGCCAGCAGCCAAGTGGGCTTTGGCTACACCTTC. Protein product: CASSQVGFGYTF.

The rearrangement joins TRBV2 to TRBJ2-7; maybe TRBD2 (5 bases). V was pared by 6 bases and J by 5 bases, with 8 bases between. The V gene's germline CDR1 is SNHLY and CDR2 FYNNEI. This CDR3 has 11 amino acids. CDR3 in amino acids: CASRRRDEQYF. The CDR3 nucleotides are TGTGCCAGCAGGAGGCGGGACGAGCAGTACTTC.

This sequence joins TRBV2 and TRBJ1-2; 8 bases are a match to TRBD1. Trimming removed 7 bases from V and 7 bases from J; junction bases left unmatched: 11. The CDR3 extends over 14 amino acids. Germline lookup yields CDR1 SNHLY and CDR2 FYNNEI. This CDR3 reads CASTLGQGAPGYTF. CDR3 coding DNA: TGTGCCAGCACCCTGGGGCAGGGGGCGCCTGGCTACACCTTC.

This chain joins TRBV12-3 or TRBV12-4 and TRBJ1-1; a possible D gene is TRBD1 (5 bases). Trimming removed 10 bases at V and 0 bases at J, with 9 bases between. This CDR3 spans 12 amino acids. For the CDR3, the DNA is TGTGCCACTATAGGGGTGAACACTGAAGCTTTCTTT. Protein product: CATIGVNTEAFF.